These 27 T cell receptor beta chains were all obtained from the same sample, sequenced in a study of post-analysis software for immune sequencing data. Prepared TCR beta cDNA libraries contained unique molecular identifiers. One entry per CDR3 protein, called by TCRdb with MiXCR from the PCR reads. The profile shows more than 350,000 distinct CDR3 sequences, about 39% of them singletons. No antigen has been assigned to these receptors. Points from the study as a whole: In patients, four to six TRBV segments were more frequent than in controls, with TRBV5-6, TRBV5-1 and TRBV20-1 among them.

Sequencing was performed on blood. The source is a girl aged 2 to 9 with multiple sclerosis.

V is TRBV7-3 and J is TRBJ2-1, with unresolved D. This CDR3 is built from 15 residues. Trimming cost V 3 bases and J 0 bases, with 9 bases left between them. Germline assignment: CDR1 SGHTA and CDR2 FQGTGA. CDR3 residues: CASSFAASSYNEQFF. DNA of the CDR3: TGTGCCAGCAGCTTCGCGGCTAGCTCCTACAATGAGCAGTTCTTC.

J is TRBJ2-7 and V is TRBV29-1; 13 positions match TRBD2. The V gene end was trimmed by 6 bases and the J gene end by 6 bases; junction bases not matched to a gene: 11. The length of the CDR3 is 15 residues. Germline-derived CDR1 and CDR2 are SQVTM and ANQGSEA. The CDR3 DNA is TGCAGCGTGGTCCTTACTAGCGGGGGGGAAGGCGAGCAGTACTTC. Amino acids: CSVVLTSGGEGEQYF.

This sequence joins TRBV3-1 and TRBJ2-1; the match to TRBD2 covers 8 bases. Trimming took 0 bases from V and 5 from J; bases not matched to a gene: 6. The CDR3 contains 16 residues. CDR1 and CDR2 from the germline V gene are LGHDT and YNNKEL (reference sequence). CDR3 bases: TGTGCCAGCAGCCAAGATGCAAGCGGGAGCCACAATGAGCAGTTCTTC. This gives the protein CASSQDASGSHNEQFF.

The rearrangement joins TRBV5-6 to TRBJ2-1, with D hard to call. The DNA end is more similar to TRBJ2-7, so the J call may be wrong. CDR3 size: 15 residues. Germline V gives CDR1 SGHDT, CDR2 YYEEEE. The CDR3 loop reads CASSLTVSSYNEQYF. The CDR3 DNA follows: TGTGCCAGCAGCTTGACCGTTAGCTCCTACAATGAGCAGTACTTC.

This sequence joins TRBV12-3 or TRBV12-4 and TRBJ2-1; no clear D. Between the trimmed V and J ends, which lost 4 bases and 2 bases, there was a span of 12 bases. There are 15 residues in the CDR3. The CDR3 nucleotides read TGTGCCAGCAGTTGGGCCAGGAGAGCCTACAATGAGCAGTTCTTC. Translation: CASSWARRAYNEQFF.

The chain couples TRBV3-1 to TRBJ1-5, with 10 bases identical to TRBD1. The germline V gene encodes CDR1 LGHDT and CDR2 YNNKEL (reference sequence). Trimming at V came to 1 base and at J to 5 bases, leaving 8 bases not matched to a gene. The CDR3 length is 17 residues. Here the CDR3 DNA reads TGTGCCAGCAGCCAAGGGCTTGGGACAGGGGAAGATCAGCCCCAGCATTTT. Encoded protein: CASSQGLGTGEDQPQHF.

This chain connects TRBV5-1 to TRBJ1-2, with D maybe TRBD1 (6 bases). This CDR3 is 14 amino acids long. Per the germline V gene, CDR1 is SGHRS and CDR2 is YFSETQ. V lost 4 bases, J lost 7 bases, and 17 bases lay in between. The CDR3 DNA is TGCGCCAGCAGCATTGACAGGCTGGCGAGTGGCTACACCTTC. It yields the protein CASSIDRLASGYTF.

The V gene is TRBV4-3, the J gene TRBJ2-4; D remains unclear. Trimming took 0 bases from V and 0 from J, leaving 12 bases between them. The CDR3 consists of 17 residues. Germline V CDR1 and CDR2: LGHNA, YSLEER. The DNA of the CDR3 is TGCGCCAGCAGCCAAGAGGCACAGCCGCTAGCCAAAAACATTCAGTACTTC. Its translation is CASSQEAQPLAKNIQYF.

In DNA form, the CDR3 reads TGTGCCAGCAGCTTCGGACAGGGGGGATACAATGAGCAGTTCTTC. Amino acid sequence: CASSFGQGGYNEQFF. This sequence joins TRBV11-2 and TRBJ2-1, with 10 bases identical to TRBD1. CDR1 is SGHAT and CDR2 is FQNNGV in the germline V gene. This CDR3 has 15 amino acids. The V gene end was trimmed by 3 bases and the J gene end by 4 bases; junction bases not matched to a gene: 3.

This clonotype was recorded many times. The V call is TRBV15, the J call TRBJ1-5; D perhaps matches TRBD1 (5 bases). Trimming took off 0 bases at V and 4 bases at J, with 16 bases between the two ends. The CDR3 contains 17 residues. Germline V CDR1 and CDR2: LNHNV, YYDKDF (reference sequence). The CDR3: CATSRDRKGRWNQPQHF. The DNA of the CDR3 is TGTGCCACCAGCAGAGATCGAAAGGGGCGTTGGAATCAGCCCCAGCATTTT.

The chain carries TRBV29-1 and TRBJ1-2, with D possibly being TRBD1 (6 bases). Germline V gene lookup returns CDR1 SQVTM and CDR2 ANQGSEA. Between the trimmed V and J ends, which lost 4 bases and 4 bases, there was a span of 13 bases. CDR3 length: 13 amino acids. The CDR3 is CSVGGGESYGYTF. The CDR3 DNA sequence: TGCAGCGTTGGAGGGGGGGAGAGCTATGGCTACACCTTC.

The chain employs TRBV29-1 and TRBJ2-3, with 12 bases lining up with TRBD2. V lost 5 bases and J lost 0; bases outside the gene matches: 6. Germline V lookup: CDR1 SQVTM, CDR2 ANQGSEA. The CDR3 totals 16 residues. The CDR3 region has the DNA TGCAGCGTTCCGACTAGCGGGAGCATAAGCACAGATACGCAGTATTTT. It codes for CSVPTSGSISTDTQYF.

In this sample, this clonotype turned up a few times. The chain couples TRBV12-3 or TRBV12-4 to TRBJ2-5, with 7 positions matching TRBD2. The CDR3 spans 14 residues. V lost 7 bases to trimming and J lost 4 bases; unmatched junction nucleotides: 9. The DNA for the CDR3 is TGTGCCAGCACCGCGGGCTCGGGGGGAGAGACCCAGTACTTC. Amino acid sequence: CASTAGSGGETQYF.

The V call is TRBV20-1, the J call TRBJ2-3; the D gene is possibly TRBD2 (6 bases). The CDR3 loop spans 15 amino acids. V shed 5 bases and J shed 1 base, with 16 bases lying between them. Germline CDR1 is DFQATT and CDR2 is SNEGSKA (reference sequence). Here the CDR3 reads CSARVLATGTDTQYF. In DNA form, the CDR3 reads TGCAGTGCTCGGGTGCTAGCGACTGGCACAGATACGCAGTATTTT.

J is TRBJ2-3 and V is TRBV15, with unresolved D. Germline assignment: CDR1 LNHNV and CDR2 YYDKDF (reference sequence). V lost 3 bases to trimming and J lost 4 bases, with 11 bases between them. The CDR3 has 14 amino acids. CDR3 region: CATSRTVGADTQYF. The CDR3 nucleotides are TGTGCCACCAGCAGGACCGTGGGCGCAGATACGCAGTATTTT. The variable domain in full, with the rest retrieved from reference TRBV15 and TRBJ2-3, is DAMVIQNPRYQVTQFGKPVTLSCSQTLNHNVMYWYQQKSSQAPKLLFHYYDKDFNNEADTPDNFQSRRPNTSFCFLDIRSPGLGDTAMYLCATSRTVGADTQYFGPGTRLTVL.

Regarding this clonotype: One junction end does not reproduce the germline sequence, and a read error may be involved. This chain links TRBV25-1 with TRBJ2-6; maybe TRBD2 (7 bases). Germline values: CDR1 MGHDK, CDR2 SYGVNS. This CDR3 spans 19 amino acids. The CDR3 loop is CASSESVYGGAGGADVLTF. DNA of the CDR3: TGTGCCAGCAGTGAATCGGTATATGGGGGGGCAGGAGGGGCCGACGTCCTGACTTTC.

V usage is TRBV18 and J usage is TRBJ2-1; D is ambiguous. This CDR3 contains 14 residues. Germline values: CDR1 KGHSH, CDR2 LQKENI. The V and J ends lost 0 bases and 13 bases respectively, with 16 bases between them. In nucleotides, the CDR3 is TGTGCCAGCTCACCACCGGAGCCACGTGAAGGACAGTTCTTC. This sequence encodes CASSPPEPREGQFF.

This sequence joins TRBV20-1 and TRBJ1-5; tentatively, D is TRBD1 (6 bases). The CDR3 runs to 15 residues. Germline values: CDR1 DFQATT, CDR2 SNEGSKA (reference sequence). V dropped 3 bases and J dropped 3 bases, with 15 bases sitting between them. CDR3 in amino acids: CSARNRDRTNQPQHF. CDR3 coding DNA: TGCAGTGCTAGGAACAGGGATCGGACCAATCAGCCCCAGCATTTT.

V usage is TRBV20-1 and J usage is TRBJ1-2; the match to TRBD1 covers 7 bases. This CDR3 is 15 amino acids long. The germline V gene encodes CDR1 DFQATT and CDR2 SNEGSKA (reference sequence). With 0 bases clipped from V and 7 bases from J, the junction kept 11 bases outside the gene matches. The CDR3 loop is CSAREGWETGIGYTF. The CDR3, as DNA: TGCAGTGCTAGAGAGGGCTGGGAGACAGGGATTGGCTACACCTTC.

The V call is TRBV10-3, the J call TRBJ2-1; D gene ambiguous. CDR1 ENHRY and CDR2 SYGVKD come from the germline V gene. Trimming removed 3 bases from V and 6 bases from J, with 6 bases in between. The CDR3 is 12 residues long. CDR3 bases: TGTGCCATCAGTGATTACGGCAATGAGCAGTTCTTC. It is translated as CAISDYGNEQFF.

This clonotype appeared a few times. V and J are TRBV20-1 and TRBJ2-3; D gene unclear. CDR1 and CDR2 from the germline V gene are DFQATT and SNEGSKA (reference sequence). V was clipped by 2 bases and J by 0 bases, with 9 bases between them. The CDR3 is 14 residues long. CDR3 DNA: TGCAGTGCTAGAAAAGGCTTGAGCACAGATACGCAGTATTTT. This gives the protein CSARKGLSTDTQYF.

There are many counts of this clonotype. The CDR3 nucleotides read TGTGCCAGCAGCCAAGTCGGGAGCCCCCAGGGGACCCAGTACTTC. Translated, it gives CASSQVGSPQGTQYF. The chain carries TRBV4-2 and TRBJ2-5, with D maybe TRBD2 (6 bases). V was clipped by 1 base and J by 7 bases, with 16 bases between them. CDR1 and CDR2 from the germline V gene are LGHNA and YNFKEQ. This CDR3 has 15 residues.

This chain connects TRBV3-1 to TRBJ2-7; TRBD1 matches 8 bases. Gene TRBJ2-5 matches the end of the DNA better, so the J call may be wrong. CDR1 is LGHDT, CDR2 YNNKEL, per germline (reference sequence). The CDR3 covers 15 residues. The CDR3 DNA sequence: TGTGCCAGCAGCCCCCCCAGGGGGCGTCAAGAGACCCAGTACTTC. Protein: CASSPPRGRQETQYF.

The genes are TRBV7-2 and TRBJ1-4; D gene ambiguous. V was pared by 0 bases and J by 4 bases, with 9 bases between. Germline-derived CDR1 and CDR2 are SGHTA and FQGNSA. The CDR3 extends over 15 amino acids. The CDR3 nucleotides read TGTGCCAGCAGCTTAGCTCTCAGCATTAATGAAAAACTGTTTTTT. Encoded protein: CASSLALSINEKLFF.

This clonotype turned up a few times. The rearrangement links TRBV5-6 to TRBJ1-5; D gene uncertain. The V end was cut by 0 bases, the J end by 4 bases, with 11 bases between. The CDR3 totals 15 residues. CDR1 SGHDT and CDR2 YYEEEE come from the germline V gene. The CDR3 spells CASSLAPGSNQPQHF. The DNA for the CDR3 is TGTGCCAGCAGCTTGGCCCCTGGTTCAAATCAGCCCCAGCATTTT.

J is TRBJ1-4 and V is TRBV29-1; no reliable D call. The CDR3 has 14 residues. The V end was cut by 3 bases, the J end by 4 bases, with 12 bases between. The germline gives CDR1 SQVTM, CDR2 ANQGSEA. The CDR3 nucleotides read TGCAGCGTTGATCCGAATGGGGATAATGAAAAACTGTTTTTT. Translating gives CSVDPNGDNEKLFF.

The CDR3 sequence: CSVPVTNYGYTF. The DNA of the CDR3 is TGCAGCGTTCCGGTTACTAACTATGGCTACACCTTC. The chain uses TRBV29-1 and TRBJ1-2; D unclear. Germline-derived CDR1 and CDR2 are SQVTM and ANQGSEA. With 5 bases removed from V and 0 bases from J, the gap between germline ends came to 7 bases. This CDR3 comprises 12 residues.